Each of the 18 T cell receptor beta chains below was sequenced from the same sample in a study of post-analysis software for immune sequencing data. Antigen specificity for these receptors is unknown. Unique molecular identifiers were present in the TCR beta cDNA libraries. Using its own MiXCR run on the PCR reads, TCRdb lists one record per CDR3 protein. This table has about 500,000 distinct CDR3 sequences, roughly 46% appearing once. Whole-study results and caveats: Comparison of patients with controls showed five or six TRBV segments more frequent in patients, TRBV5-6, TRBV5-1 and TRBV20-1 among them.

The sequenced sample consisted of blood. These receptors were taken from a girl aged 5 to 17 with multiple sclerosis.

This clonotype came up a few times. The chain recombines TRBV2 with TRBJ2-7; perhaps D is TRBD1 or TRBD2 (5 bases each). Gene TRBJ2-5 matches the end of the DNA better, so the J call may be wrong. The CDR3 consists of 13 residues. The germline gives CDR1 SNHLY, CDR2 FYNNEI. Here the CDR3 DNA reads TGTGCCAGCAGGGAGGACACCGAGGGGACCCAGTACTTC. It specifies CASREDTEGTQYF.

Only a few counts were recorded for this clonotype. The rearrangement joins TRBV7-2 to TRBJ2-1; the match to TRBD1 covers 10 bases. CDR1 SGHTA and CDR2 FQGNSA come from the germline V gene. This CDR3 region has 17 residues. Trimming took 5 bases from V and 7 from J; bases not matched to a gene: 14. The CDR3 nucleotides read TGTGCCAGCAGCCCCCTGCCGGGACAGGGGCTGAAAAATGAGCAGTTCTTC. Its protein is CASSPLPGQGLKNEQFF.

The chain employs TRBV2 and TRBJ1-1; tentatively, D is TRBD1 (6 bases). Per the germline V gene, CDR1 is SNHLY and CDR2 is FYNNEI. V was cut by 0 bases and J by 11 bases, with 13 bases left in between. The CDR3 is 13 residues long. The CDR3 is CASSEAEGGRAFF. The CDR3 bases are TGTGCCAGCAGTGAAGCGGAGGGGGGTAGGGCTTTCTTT.

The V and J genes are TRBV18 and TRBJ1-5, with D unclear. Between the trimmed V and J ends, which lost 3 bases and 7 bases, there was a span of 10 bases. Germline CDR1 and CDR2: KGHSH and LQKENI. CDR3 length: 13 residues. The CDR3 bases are TGTGCCAGCTCACCTGCAACCGGGCAGCCCCAGCATTTT. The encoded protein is CASSPATGQPQHF. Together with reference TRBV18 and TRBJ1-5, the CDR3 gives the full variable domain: NAGVMQNPRHLVRRRGQEARLRCSPMKGHSHVYWYRQLPEEGLKFMVYLQKENIIDESGMPKERFSAEFPKEGPSILRIQQVVRGDSAAYFCASSPATGQPQHFGDGTRLSIL.

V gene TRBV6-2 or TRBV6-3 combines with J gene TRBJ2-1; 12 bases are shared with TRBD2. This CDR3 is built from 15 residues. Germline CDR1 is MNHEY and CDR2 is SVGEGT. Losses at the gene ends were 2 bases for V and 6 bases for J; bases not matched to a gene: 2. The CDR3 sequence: CASSYGGLAGNEQFF. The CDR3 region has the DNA TGTGCCAGCAGTTACGGGGGACTAGCGGGCAATGAGCAGTTCTTC.

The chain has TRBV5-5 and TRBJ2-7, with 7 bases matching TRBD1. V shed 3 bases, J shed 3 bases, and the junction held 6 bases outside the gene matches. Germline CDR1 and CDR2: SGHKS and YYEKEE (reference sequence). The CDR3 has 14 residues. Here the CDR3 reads CASSSGTAFYEQYF. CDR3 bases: TGTGCCAGCAGCTCCGGGACAGCTTTCTACGAGCAGTACTTC. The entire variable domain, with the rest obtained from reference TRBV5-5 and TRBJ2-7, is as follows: DAGVTQSPTHLIKTRGQQVTLRCSPISGHKSVSWYQQVLGQGPQFIFQYYEKEERGRGNFPDRFSARQFPNYSSELNVNALLLGDSALYLCASSSGTAFYEQYFGPGTRLTVT.

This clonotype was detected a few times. This CDR3 reads CASLAGRGYDEQFF. For the CDR3, the DNA is TGTGCCAGCCTAGCGGGGAGGGGCTATGATGAGCAGTTCTTC. J is TRBJ2-1 and V is TRBV2; 9 bases agree with TRBD2. Germline V gene sequence: CDR1 SNHLY, CDR2 FYNNEI. The J segment lost 8 bases and the V segment lost 8 bases, leaving 10 bases of the junction unmatched. The CDR3 has 14 residues.

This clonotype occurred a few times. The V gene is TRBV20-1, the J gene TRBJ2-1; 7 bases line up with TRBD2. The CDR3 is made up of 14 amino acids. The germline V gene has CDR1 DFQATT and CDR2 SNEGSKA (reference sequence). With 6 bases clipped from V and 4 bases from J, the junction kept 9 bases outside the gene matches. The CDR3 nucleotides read TGCAGTGCCACCACTAGCGAGACTTACAATGAGCAGTTCTTC. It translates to CSATTSETYNEQFF.

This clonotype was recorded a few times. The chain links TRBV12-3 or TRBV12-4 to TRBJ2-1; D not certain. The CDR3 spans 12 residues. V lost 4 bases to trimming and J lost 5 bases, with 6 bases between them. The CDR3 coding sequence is TGTGCCAGCAGTTGGCCCGACAATGAGCAGTTCTTC. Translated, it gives CASSWPDNEQFF.

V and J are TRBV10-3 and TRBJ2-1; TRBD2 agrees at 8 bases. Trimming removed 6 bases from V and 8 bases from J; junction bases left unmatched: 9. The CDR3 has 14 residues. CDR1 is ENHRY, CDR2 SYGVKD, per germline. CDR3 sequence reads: CAIRTGTSNHEQFF. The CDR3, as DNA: TGTGCCATCAGGACCGGGACTAGTAATCATGAGCAGTTCTTC.

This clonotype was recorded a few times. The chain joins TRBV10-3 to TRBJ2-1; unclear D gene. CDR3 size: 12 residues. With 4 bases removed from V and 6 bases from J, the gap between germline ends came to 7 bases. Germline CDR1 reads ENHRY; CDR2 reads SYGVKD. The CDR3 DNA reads TGTGCCATCAGTGGGGCAGGCAATGAGCAGTTCTTC. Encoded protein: CAISGAGNEQFF.

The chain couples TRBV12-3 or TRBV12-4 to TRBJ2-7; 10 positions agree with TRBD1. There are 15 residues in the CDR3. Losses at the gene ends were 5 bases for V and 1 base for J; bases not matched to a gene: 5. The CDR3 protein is CASSHGQGGSYEQYF. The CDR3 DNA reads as TGTGCCAGCAGTCATGGACAGGGGGGTTCCTACGAGCAGTACTTC.

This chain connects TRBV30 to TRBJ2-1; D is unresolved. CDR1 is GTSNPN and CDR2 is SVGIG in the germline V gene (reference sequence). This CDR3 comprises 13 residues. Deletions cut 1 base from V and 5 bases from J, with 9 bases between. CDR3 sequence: CAWSADINNEQFF. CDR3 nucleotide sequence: TGTGCCTGGAGTGCCGACATTAACAATGAGCAGTTCTTC.

CDR3 sequence (DNA): TGTGCCAGCAGCCCAAGCGGGACTAGAACAGATACGCAGTATTTT. This translates into CASSPSGTRTDTQYF. The chain employs TRBV4-2 and TRBJ2-3; TRBD2 matches 8 bases. CDR3 size: 15 residues. The germline gives CDR1 LGHNA, CDR2 YNFKEQ. Unmatched junction bases numbered 6, after V lost 4 bases and J lost 3 bases.

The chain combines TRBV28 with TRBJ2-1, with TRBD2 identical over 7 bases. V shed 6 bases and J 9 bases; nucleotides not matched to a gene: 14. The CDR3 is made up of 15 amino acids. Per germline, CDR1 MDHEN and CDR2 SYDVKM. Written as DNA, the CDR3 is TGTGCCAGCAGCCCCCCTGGGGGGGTTCGGTTTGAGCAGTTCTTC. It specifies CASSPPGGVRFEQFF. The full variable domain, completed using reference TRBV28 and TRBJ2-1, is DVKVTQSSRYLVKRTGEKVFLECVQDMDHENMFWYRQDPGLGLRLIYFSYDVKMKEKGDIPEGYSVSREKKERFSLILESASTNQTSMYLCASSPPGGVRFEQFFGPGTRLTVL.

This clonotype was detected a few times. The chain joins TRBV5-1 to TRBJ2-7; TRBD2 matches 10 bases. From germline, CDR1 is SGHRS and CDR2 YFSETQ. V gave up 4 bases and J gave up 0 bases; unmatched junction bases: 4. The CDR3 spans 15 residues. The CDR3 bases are TGCGCCAGCAGCACCGCTAGCGGGAGCTCCTACGAGCAGTACTTC. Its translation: CASSTASGSSYEQYF.

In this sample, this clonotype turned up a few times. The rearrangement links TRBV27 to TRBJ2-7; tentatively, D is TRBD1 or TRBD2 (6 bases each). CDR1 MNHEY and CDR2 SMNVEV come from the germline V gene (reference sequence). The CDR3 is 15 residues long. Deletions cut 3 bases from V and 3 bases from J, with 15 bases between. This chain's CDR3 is CASSFGRGPDYEQYF. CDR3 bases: TGTGCCAGCAGTTTTGGTCGGGGGCCTGACTACGAGCAGTACTTC.

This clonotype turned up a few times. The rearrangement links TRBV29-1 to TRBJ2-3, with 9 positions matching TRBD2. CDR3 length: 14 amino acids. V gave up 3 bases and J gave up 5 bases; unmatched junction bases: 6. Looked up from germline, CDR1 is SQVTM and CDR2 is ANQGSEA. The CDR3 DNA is TGCAGCGTTGACGCTAGCGGGGTGGGAGATACGCAGTATTTT. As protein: CSVDASGVGDTQYF.